These 28 T cell receptor beta chains were all obtained from the same sample, sequenced in a study of blood T cell repertoires in COVID-19. Measured with immunoSEQ multiplex PCR; TCRdb has only the in-frame clones, and not every one. The sample includes 200,000 to 250,000 clones, more than 70% seen only once; the top ten take approximately 3.8%. Sequencing was done on a sample of peripheral blood. The receptors originated from a woman aged 80 or over with acute or convalescent COVID-19.

J is TRBJ1-6 and V is TRBV19, with D maybe TRBD1 (5 bases). Per germline, CDR1 LNHDA and CDR2 SQIVND (reference sequence). The CDR3 is 14 amino acids. V lost 2 bases to trimming and J lost 6 bases, with 8 bases between them. CDR3 nucleotides: TGTGCCAGTAGTATAAGGGGTAGTAATTCACCCCTCCACTTT. This codes for CASSIRGSNSPLHF.

The rearrangement links TRBV7-2 to TRBJ2-3; 8 bases fit TRBD2. Germline values: CDR1 SGHTA, CDR2 FQGNSA. Trimming took 3 bases from V and 5 from J; bases not matched to a gene: 7. The CDR3 has 15 residues. CDR3 region: CASSFGGAAGDTQYF. The CDR3 nucleotides are TGTGCCAGCAGCTTCGGGGGGGCCGCGGGAGATACGCAGTATTTT.

The chain is built from TRBV3-1 (or the pseudogene TRBV3-2) and TRBJ2-3; D is possibly TRBD2 (5 bases). The germline CDR1 and CDR2 sequences are LGHDT and YNNKEL (reference sequence). The CDR3 loop spans 16 amino acids. V was pared by 4 bases and J by 11 bases, with 25 bases between. CDR3 nucleotides: TGTGCCAGCAGCCCCTTCGGGGTGGTACAAGTACGAAAGCAGTATTTT. Translation: CASSPFGVVQVRKQYF.

The V and J genes are TRBV5-1 and TRBJ2-2; D perhaps matches TRBD1 (6 bases). The V gene lost 4 bases and the J gene lost 10 bases, with 20 bases spanning the gap. CDR3 length: 15 amino acids. Germline V gene lookup returns CDR1 SGHRS and CDR2 YFSETQ. CDR3 nucleotides: TGCGCCAGCAGCAGGACAGTTGGATCACCGGAGGAGCTGTTTTTT. It specifies CASSRTVGSPEELFF.

The genes are TRBV7-2 and TRBJ1-4; D is possibly TRBD1 (6 bases). The V end was cut by 5 bases, the J end by 6 bases, with 16 bases between. This CDR3 is 15 amino acids long. Germline V gives CDR1 SGHTA, CDR2 FQGNSA. The CDR3 loop reads CASSRGGQGYEKLFF. CDR3 nucleotide sequence: TGTGCCAGCAGCCGGGGGGGGCAGGGGTATGAAAAACTGTTTTTT.

The rearrangement joins TRBV6-1 to TRBJ1-5; a possible D gene is TRBD1 (5 bases). This CDR3 contains 15 residues. V lost 2 bases to trimming and J lost 7 bases, with 15 bases between them. From germline, CDR1 is MNHNS and CDR2 SASEGT. CDR3 amino acids: CASSEPGGVGQPQHF. CDR3 nucleotides: TGTGCCAGCAGTGAACCTGGGGGGGTTGGGCAGCCCCAGCATTTT.

This clone has only a few counts. The chain recombines TRBV6-5 with TRBJ2-5; D possibly corresponds to TRBD1 (5 bases). The V gene lost 11 bases and the J gene lost 2 bases, with 15 bases spanning the gap. This CDR3 is built from 13 residues. The germline V gene has CDR1 MNHEY and CDR2 SVGAGI. CDR3 residues: CALEDMRQETQYF. The DNA for the CDR3 is TGTGCCTTAGAGGACATGCGACAAGAGACCCAGTACTTC.

This clone occurred once. The chain has TRBV7-8 and TRBJ2-3, with a possible D match to TRBD1 (7 bases). V lost 1 base, J lost 8 bases, and 13 bases lay in between. Germline V gives CDR1 SGHVS, CDR2 FQNEAQ. The CDR3 has 14 residues. The CDR3 DNA follows: TGTGCCAGCAGCTTAGTGGCAGGGGGGCGTACGCAGTATTTT. Translating gives CASSLVAGGRTQYF.

The V call is TRBV2, the J call TRBJ1-2; TRBD1 aligns across 10 bases. The CDR3 totals 16 residues. With V trimmed by 8 bases and J by 7 bases, 16 bases remained unmatched. CDR1 SNHLY and CDR2 FYNNEI come from the germline V gene. In DNA, the CDR3 is TGTGCCAGCGGCACCGGGACAGGGGCTTTTGGTGGTGGCTACACCTTC. It yields the protein CASGTGTGAFGGGYTF. The whole variable domain, filled in from reference TRBV2 and TRBJ1-2, reads EPEVTQTPSHQVTQMGQEVILRCVPISNHLYFYWYRQILGQKVEFLVSFYNNEISEKSEIFDDQFSVERPDGSNFTLKIRSTKLEDSAMYFCASGTGTGAFGGGYTFGSGTRLTVV.

Note on this clone: The same CDR3 is also encoded by other DNA sequences in this sample. V is TRBV5-1 and J is TRBJ1-6; the match to TRBD1 covers 9 bases. Unmatched junction bases numbered 5, after V lost 4 bases and J lost 9 bases. The germline V gene encodes CDR1 SGHRS and CDR2 YFSETQ. The CDR3 is made up of 14 amino acids. This chain's CDR3 is CASSPDRGSSPLHF. As DNA, the CDR3 is TGCGCCAGCAGCCCGGACAGGGGAAGTTCACCCCTCCACTTT.

The CDR3, as DNA: TGTGCCATCCTTCGGACAGGGGAAAACACCATATATTTT. Residues: CAILRTGENTIYF. The chain recombines TRBV10-3 with TRBJ1-3, with 9 bases aligning to TRBD1. V shed 8 bases, J shed 6 bases, and the junction held 5 bases outside the gene matches. Looked up from germline, CDR1 is ENHRY and CDR2 is SYGVKD. CDR3 length: 13 amino acids.

The V and J genes are TRBV5-1 and TRBJ2-1, with D uncertain. CDR3 length: 15 amino acids. Germline CDR1 SGHRS, CDR2 YFSETQ. V was cut by 1 base and J by 3 bases, with 11 bases left in between. The CDR3 DNA reads as TGCGCCAGCAGCTTGTATGCGGATATCTACAATGAGCAGTTCTTC. Translated: CASSLYADIYNEQFF.

V and J are TRBV14 and TRBJ2-7; D perhaps matches TRBD2 (5 bases). Germline V gives CDR1 SGHDN, CDR2 FVKESK. V lost 4 bases and J lost 10, with 14 bases in between. The CDR3 contains 12 residues. Here the CDR3 DNA reads TGTGCCAGCAGCCTTACGCGGGCCATCCAGTACTTC. It is translated as CASSLTRAIQYF.

The chain combines TRBV5-4 with TRBJ2-3, with 11 bases identical to TRBD2. This CDR3 comprises 16 residues. CDR1 SGHNT and CDR2 YYREEE come from the germline V gene (reference sequence). Germline trimming cut 2 bases from V and 3 bases from J; bases unmatched to any gene: 5. CDR3 protein: CASSFGLAGPTDTQYF. CDR3 coding DNA: TGTGCCAGCAGCTTTGGACTAGCGGGTCCAACAGATACGCAGTATTTT.

The J gene is TRBJ1-5, the V gene TRBV6-5; D might be TRBD1 (5 bases). The ends were cut back, 0 bases at V and 2 bases at J, with 11 bases in the middle. The CDR3 is 16 amino acids. Germline CDR1 reads MNHEY; CDR2 reads SVGAGI. Written as DNA, the CDR3 is TGTGCCAGCAGTTACTCGGGCAGGGTCGGCAATCAGCCCCAGCATTTT. This encodes CASSYSGRVGNQPQHF.

V is TRBV6-2 or TRBV6-3 and J is TRBJ2-7, with 9 bases that match TRBD1. V lost 2 bases, J lost 2 bases, and 4 bases stayed unmatched. The CDR3 runs 15 residues. CDR1 and CDR2 from the germline V gene are MNHEY and SVGEGT. The CDR3 region is CASSYVGTGTYEQYF. CDR3 DNA sequence: TGTGCCAGCAGTTACGTCGGGACAGGGACCTACGAGCAGTACTTC.

The chain links TRBV14 to TRBJ2-1; 12 bases agree with TRBD2. From germline, CDR1 is SGHDN and CDR2 FVKESK. The trim removed 4 bases at V and 7 bases at J, leaving 2 bases unmatched. The CDR3 extends over 14 amino acids. This CDR3 reads CASSPTSGGNEQFF. As DNA, the CDR3 is TGTGCCAGCAGCCCGACTAGCGGGGGTAATGAGCAGTTCTTC.

V is TRBV5-1 and J is TRBJ2-2, with a weak D call TRBD1 (6 bases). The germline V and J ends were trimmed by 0 bases and 6 bases, with 12 bases remaining between them. This CDR3 has 15 residues. CDR1 is SGHRS, CDR2 YFSETQ, per germline. CDR3 region: CASSLAQGAAGELFF. The CDR3 coding sequence is TGCGCCAGCAGCTTGGCACAGGGCGCAGCCGGGGAGCTGTTTTTT.

This sequence joins TRBV4-2 and TRBJ1-2, with D possibly matching TRBD1 (6 bases). There are 16 residues in the CDR3. V was clipped by 1 base and J by 2 bases, with 14 bases between them. Per the germline V gene, CDR1 is LGHNA and CDR2 is YNFKEQ. The DNA of the CDR3 is TGTGCCAGCAGCCAAGGATCTACAGGGAACAACTATGGCTACACCTTC. Amino acid sequence: CASSQGSTGNNYGYTF.

This sequence joins TRBV6-6 and TRBJ1-5; maybe TRBD1 (5 bases). CDR3 length: 14 residues. Trimming stripped 7 bases from V and 7 bases from J, with 17 bases between. CDR1 and CDR2 from the germline V gene are MNHNY and SVGAGI (reference sequence). This chain's CDR3 is CASKPTGDGQPQHF. The CDR3 DNA reads TGTGCCAGCAAACCAACGGGGGACGGGCAGCCCCAGCATTTT.

The chain is built from TRBV5-1 and TRBJ1-3, with D possibly matching TRBD1 (6 bases). V lost 4 bases to trimming and J lost 0 bases, with 14 bases between them. This CDR3 contains 16 residues. CDR1 is SGHRS, CDR2 YFSETQ, per germline. The CDR3 DNA sequence: TGCGCCAGCAGCCCTGGGCCGGACAGCTCTGGAAACACCATATATTTT. Translating gives CASSPGPDSSGNTIYF. Using reference TRBV5-1 and TRBJ1-3 for the parts outside the CDR3, the full variable domain is KAGVTQTPRYLIKTRGQQVTLSCSPISGHRSVSWYQQTPGQGLQFLFEYFSETQRNKGNFPGRFSGRQFSNSRSEMNVSTLELGDSALYLCASSPGPDSSGNTIYFGEGSWLTVV.

This chain links TRBV12-3 or TRBV12-4 with TRBJ1-1; possible D gene TRBD1, 5 bases. Trimming removed 2 bases at V and 7 bases at J, with 11 bases between. The CDR3 runs to 13 residues. CDR3 DNA sequence: TGTGCCAGCAGTTTAAGCAGGGAGGGTGAAGCTTTCTTT. Its protein is CASSLSREGEAFF.

This clone was observed a single time. The V gene is TRBV6-2 or TRBV6-3, the J gene TRBJ1-5; weak D call: TRBD1 (5 bases). In germline, CDR1 is MNHEY, CDR2 SVGEGT. Trimming cost V 2 bases and J 4 bases, with 12 bases left between them. The CDR3 is made up of 15 amino acids. CDR3 sequence: CASSYLARANQPQHF. The DNA of the CDR3 is TGTGCCAGCAGTTACCTCGCCAGGGCTAATCAGCCCCAGCATTTT.

The sample holds a few counts of this clone. The chain carries TRBV27 and TRBJ1-1; no clear D. V was cut by 5 bases and J by 0 bases, with 7 bases left in between. The CDR3 length is 13 residues. Germline V lookup: CDR1 MNHEY, CDR2 SMNVEV (reference sequence). CDR3 loop: CASSSLLNTEAFF. CDR3 DNA: TGTGCCAGCAGTAGCCTATTGAACACTGAAGCTTTCTTT.

This chain joins TRBV19 and TRBJ2-5; TRBD2 matches 10 bases. Trimming took 6 bases from V and 3 from J; bases not matched to a gene: 10. The V gene's germline CDR1 is LNHDA and CDR2 SQIVND (reference sequence). The CDR3 runs to 16 residues. CDR3 DNA: TGTGCCAGTAGCCGAGGCCCACTAGCGGGGAAAGAGACCCAGTACTTC. Its translation is CASSRGPLAGKETQYF.

This clone was picked up a small number of times. V gene TRBV7-2 combines with J gene TRBJ2-5, with a tentative D call TRBD2 (7 bases). This CDR3 spans 14 amino acids. The ends were cut back, 5 bases at V and 7 bases at J, with 17 bases in the middle. CDR1 is SGHTA and CDR2 is FQGNSA in the germline V gene. In nucleotides, the CDR3 is TGTGCCAGCAGCCCTAAGGCGGGGGCCGGGACCCAGTACTTC. This sequence encodes CASSPKAGAGTQYF.

The chain joins TRBV28 to TRBJ2-2; D gene unclear. Germline V lookup: CDR1 MDHEN, CDR2 SYDVKM. This CDR3 region has 17 residues. V was cut by 3 bases and J by 0 bases, with 14 bases left in between. As DNA, the CDR3 is TGTGCCAGCAGTTTCTCTGACGGGTCCCCGAACACCGGGGAGCTGTTTTTT. Its protein is CASSFSDGSPNTGELFF.

The chain joins TRBV7-3 to TRBJ2-7; possibly TRBD1 for D (5 bases). This CDR3 contains 15 residues. Germline V lookup: CDR1 SGHTA, CDR2 FQGTGA. Trimming pared 5 bases from V and 3 bases from J, leaving 17 bases between. The CDR3 nucleotides read TGTGCCAGCAGCCCTATAGGGGCAAGCATCTACGAGCAGTACTTC. Its protein is CASSPIGASIYEQYF.